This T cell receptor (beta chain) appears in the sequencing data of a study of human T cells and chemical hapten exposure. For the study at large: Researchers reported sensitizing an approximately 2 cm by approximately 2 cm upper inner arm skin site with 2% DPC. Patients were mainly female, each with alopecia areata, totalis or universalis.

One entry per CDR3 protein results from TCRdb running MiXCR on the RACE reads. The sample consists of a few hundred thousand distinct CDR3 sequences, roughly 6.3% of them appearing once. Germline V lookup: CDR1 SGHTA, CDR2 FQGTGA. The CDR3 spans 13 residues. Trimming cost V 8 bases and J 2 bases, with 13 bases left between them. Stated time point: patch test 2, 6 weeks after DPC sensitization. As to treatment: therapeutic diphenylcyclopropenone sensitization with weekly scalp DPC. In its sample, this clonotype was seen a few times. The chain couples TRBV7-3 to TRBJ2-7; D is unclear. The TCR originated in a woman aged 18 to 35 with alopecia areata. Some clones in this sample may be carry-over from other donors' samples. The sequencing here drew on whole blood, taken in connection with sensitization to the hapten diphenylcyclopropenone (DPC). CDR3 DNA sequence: TGTGCCAGCTCGGATAAAGGTGCCTACGAGCAGTACTTC. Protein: CASSDKGAYEQYF.